This record looks at one TCR beta chain sequence and its context. This clonotype was recorded at least ten times. The antigen it recognizes is unknown. Base-call qualities are not available, and no considerably larger clone is one nucleotide away. The TCR beta CDR3 regions were amplified from RNA transcripts. A first-round RT-PCR of the TCR CDR3 used the HTBI primer set with the Qiagen OneStep RT-PCR kit. The libraries were constructed in a second round of multiplex PCR and then size-selected and purified. Sequencing of the libraries was done on an Illumina HiSeq2000 using paired-end 100 bp reads. The authors processed their data as follows. SOAPnuke was used to process the raw data, with reads discarded if the reads contained adapters or uncalled bases, had a mean Phred below 15, or lacked an exact constant-primer or identifier match. High-quality paired reads were merged using COPE v1.2.5, and each unique nucleotide sequence was defined as a clonotype. MiTCR v1.1 was used to align the clonotypes against IMGT TRBV, TRBD and TRBJ reference segments. The analysis was restricted to V-J combinations with a frequency above 0.0001, which together covered 99% to 99.2% of the repertoires. A TCS score was defined as the ratio of F50 (clonal expansion) to E x V (chaos), with BLOSUM62-based TCRdist applied between CDR3 peptides within each V-J. Welch's t-statistics and random forest reduced 500 to 550 V-J features to 13, which were used in a naive Bayes classifier (R e1071). Clones were called with MiXCR by TCRdb after fastp trimmed the public reads at Q25, and only in-frame beta chains were retained. Every CDR3 protein is listed once, alongside the most common genes and DNA of its rows. Clone size and V and J calls follow TCRdb, not the original study. This sample is represented by more than 75,000 distinct CDR3 sequences; just over 50% of them were singletons. The ten largest account for 25% to 30% of the sample.

Stable Graves' hyperthyroidism was defined as no progression to ophthalmopathy during 18 months of follow-up. The hyperthyroidism patients were between 18 and 65 years old and newly diagnosed, with a disease duration of less than 2 months. Exclusion was applied to patients with uncontrolled infections, other autoimmune diseases, pregnancy or lactation. Diagnoses were established on the basis of clinical symptoms, serum thyroxine and TRAb, thyroid ultrasound, and orbital computed tomography. Ficoll-Paque density gradient centrifugation was used to isolate PBMCs from around 10 ml of fresh peripheral blood. Total RNA was extracted with Trizol reagent, and quality was checked on an Agilent 2100 Bioanalyzer. The source of the sample is a study of T cells in Graves' hyperthyroidism and ophthalmopathy (dated by TCRdb to the late 2010s). General notes on the study: Peripheral blood was sampled at the time of initial diagnosis, prior to any treatment. Once sampling was done, hyperthyroidism patients were given methimazole at a starting dose of 30 mg daily, whereas ophthalmopathy patients were given high-dose intravenous methylprednisolone. TCR Vbeta CDR3 sequencing of 120 to 150 peripheral blood samples (approximately 44 ophthalmopathy, approximately 80 hyperthyroidism and roughly 17 progressor patients) is reported in the paper. For training and testing, the 100 or so patients in the discovery cohort were randomly divided in a 7:3 ratio. To identify distinguishing TCR V-J signatures, a discovery cohort of around 100 patients was used, comprising 43 with Graves' ophthalmopathy and 57 with stable Graves' hyperthyroidism. Prospective prediction of ophthalmopathy was tested in an independent validation cohort of fewer than 20 hyperthyroidism patients and 17 patients who later progressed to ophthalmopathy. In addition, the study compared T-cell repertoires in thyroid tissue and in blood from a handful of Graves' hyperthyroidism patients.

The CDR3 numbers 12 residues from cysteine through phenylalanine. Only the CDR3 part of the read is kept: 36 bases, read in frame from the first base. As encoded in the germline V gene, CDR1 is SGHTA while CDR2 is FQGNSA. Deletion took 5 bases off V and 7 bases off J, with a span of 10 bases between the germline ends. On the study overall, not on this receptor specifically: A model built on a 13 V-J signature distinguished ophthalmopathy from stable hyperthyroidism, reaching about 88% sensitivity and about 81% specificity in cross-validation and 80%/75% in testing. In validation, the model predicted progression to ophthalmopathy with 55% to 71% sensitivity and less than 80% specificity, a median of about 6 months before onset. Most expanded thyroid clonotypes (frequency above 0.001) were also detected in blood, a finding suggesting that blood repertoires may reflect thyroid immune responses. No statistical method was used to set the sample size in advance, and investigators knew the group allocation.

The source of this sequence is a woman aged 40 to 55 with Graves' hyperthyroidism. The chain is made from TRBV7-2 and TRBJ2-3; TRBD2 is perhaps the D gene, given 6 matching bases. The sample consisted of blood. Here the CDR3 is given as CASSPGEHTQYF. DNA sequence: TGTGCCAGCAGCCCGGGAGAACATACGCAGTATTTT.